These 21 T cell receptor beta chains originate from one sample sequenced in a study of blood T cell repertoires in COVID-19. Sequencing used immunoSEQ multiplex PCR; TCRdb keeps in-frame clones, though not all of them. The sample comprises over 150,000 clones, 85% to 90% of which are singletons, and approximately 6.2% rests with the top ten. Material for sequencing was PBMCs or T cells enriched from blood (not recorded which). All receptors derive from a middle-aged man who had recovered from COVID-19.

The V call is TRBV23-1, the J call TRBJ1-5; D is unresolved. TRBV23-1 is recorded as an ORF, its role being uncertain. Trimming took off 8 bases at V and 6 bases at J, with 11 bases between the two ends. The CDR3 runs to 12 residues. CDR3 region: CASPREGQPQHF. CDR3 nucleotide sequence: TGCGCCAGCCCACGGGAGGGTCAGCCCCAGCATTTT.

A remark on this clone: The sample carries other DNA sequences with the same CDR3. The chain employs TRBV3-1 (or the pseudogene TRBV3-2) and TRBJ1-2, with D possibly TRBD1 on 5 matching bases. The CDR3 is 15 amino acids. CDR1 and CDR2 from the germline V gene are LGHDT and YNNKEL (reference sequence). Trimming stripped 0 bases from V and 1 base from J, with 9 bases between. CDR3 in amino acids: CASSQDAGLNYGYTF. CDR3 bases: TGTGCCAGCAGCCAAGATGCAGGGCTTAACTATGGCTACACCTTC.

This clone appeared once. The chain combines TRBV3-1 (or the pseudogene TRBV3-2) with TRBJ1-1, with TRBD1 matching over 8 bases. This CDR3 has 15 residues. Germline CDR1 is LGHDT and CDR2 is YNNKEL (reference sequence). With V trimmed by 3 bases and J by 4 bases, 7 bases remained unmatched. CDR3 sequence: CASSQVGTGGTEAFF. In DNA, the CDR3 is TGTGCCAGCAGCCAGGTAGGGACAGGAGGCACTGAAGCTTTCTTT.

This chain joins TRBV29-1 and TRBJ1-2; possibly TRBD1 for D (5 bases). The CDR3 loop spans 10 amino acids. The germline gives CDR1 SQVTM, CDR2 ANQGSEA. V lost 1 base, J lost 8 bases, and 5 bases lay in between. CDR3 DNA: TGCAGCGTTGAAGGGGGCGGCTACACCTTC. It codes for CSVEGGGYTF.

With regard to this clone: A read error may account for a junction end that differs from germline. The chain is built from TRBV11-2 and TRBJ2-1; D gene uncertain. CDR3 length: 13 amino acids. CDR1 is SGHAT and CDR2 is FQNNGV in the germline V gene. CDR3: CASSLVERRMVLF. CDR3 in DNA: TGTGCCAGCAGCTTAGTGGAGAGACGAATGGTACTCTTC.

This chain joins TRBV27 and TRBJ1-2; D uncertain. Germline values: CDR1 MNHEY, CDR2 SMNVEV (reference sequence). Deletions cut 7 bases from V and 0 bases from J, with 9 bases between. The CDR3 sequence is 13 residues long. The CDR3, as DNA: TGTGCCAGCATGTTTCGAGCTAACTATGGCTACACCTTC. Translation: CASMFRANYGYTF.

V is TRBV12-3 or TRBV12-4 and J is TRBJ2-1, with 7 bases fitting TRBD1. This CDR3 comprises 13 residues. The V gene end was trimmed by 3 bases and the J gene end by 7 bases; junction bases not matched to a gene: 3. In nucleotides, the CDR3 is TGTGCCAGCAGTTTTACCAGGGGGAATGAGCAGTTCTTC. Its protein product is CASSFTRGNEQFF.

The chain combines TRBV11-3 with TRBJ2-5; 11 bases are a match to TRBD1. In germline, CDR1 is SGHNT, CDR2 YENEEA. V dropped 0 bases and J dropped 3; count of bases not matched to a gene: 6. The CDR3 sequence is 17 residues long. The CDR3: CASSLEGGTGGEETQYF. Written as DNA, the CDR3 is TGTGCCAGCAGCTTAGAAGGAGGGACAGGGGGTGAAGAGACCCAGTACTTC.

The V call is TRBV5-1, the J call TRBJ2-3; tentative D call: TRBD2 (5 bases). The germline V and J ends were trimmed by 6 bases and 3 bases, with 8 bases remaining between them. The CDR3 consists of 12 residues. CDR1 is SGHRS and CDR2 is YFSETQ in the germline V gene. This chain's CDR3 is CASNEGTDTQYF. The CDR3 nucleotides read TGCGCCAGCAACGAGGGAACAGATACGCAGTATTTT. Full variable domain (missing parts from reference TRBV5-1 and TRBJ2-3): KAGVTQTPRYLIKTRGQQVTLSCSPISGHRSVSWYQQTPGQGLQFLFEYFSETQRNKGNFPGRFSGRQFSNSRSEMNVSTLELGDSALYLCASNEGTDTQYFGPGTRLTVL.

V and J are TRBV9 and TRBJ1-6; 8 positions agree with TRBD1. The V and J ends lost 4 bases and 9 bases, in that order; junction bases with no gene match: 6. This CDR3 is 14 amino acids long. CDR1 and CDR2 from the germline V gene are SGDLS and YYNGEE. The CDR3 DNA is TGTGCCAGCAGCTTGGGACAGGTGGTTTCACCCCTCCACTTT. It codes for CASSLGQVVSPLHF.

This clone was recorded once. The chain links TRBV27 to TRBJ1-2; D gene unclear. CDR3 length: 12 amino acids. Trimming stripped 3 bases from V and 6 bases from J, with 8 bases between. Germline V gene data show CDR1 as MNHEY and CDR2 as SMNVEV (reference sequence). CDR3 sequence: CASSFSGDGYTF. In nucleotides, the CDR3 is TGTGCCAGCAGTTTTTCCGGGGATGGCTACACCTTC.

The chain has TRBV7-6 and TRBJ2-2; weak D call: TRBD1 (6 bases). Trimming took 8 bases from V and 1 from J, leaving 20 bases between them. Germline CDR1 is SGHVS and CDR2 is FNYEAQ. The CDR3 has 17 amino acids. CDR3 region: CASHTKTGTRNTGELFF. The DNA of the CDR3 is TGTGCCAGCCACACCAAAACCGGGACACGGAACACCGGGGAGCTGTTTTTT.

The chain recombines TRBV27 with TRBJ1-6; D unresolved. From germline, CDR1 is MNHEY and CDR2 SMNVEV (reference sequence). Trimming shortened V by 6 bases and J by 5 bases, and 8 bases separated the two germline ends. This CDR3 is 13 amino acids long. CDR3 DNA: TGTGCCAGCAGATCGGGGAATAATTCACCCCTCCACTTT. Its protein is CASRSGNNSPLHF.

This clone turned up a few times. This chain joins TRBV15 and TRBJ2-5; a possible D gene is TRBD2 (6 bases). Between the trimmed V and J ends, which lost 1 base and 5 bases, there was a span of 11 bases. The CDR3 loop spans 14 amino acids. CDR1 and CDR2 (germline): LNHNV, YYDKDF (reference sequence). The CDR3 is CATSRAGVLETQYF. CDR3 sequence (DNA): TGTGCCACCAGCAGAGCGGGGGTCTTGGAGACCCAGTACTTC.

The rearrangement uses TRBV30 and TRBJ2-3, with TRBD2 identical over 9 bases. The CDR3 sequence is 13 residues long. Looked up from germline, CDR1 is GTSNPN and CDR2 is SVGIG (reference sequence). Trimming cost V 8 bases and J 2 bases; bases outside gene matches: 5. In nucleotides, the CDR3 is TGTGCCACCATAGCGGGGGCCACAGATACGCAGTATTTT. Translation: CATIAGATDTQYF.

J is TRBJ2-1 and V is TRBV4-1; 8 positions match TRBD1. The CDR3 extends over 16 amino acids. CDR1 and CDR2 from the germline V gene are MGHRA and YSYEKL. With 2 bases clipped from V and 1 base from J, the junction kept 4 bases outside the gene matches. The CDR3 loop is CASSQLGTGSYNEQFF. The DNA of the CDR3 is TGCGCCAGCAGCCAACTCGGGACAGGATCCTACAATGAGCAGTTCTTC.

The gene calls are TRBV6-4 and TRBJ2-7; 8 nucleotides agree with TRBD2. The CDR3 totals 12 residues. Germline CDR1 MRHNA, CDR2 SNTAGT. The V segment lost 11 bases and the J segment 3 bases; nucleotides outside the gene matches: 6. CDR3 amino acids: CARARGGYEQYF. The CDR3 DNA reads TGTGCCCGGGCCCGGGGGGGCTACGAGCAGTACTTC.

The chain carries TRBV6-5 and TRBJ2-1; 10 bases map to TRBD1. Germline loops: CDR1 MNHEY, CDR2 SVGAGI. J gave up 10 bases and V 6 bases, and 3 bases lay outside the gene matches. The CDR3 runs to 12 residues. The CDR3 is CASSWTGGEQFF. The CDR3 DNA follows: TGTGCCAGCAGCTGGACAGGGGGGGAGCAGTTCTTC.

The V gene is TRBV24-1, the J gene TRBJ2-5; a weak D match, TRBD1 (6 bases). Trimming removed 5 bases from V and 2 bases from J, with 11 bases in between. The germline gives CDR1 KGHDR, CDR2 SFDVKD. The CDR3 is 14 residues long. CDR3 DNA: TGTGCCACCAGTGGTGCCGGGACACAAGAGACCCAGTACTTC. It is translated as CATSGAGTQETQYF.

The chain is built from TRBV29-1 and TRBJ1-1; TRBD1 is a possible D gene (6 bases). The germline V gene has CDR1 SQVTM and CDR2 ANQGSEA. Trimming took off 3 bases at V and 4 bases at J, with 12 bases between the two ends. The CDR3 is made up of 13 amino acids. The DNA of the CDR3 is TGCAGCGTTGAGGGCAGGGGAACCACTGAAGCTTTCTTT. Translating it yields CSVEGRGTTEAFF.

CDR3 in amino acids: CASSANRGQGTGELFF. The CDR3 DNA is TGTGCCAGCAGCGCCAACAGGGGGCAAGGCACCGGGGAGCTGTTTTTT. The chain has TRBV9 and TRBJ2-2, with 9 nucleotides matching TRBD1. CDR3 length equals 16 residues. Per germline, CDR1 SGDLS and CDR2 YYNGEE. V gave up 3 bases and J gave up 4 bases; unmatched junction bases: 7.